This note documents a single TCR beta chain sequence. This CDR3 is also generated by other DNA sequences in the sample. The CDR3 extends over 14 amino acids. Germline assignment: CDR1 GTSNPN and CDR2 SVGIG (reference sequence). V lost 1 base, J lost 4 bases, and 2 bases stayed unmatched. Data came from immunoSEQ multiplex PCR; TCRdb stores just in-frame clones and leaves some out. In the table there are some 120,000 clones, about 79% of which are singletons. This specimen comes from a study of blood T cell repertoires in COVID-19. Overall study context: The analysed material was cDNA or gDNA that came from T cells, B-cell-depleted T cells, or PBMCs.

The chain joins TRBV30 to TRBJ1-3; the match to TRBD1 covers 9 bases. Sequenced material: peripheral blood. This receptor was identified in a woman in her 50s with acute or convalescent COVID-19. CDR3 nucleotide sequence: TGTGCCTGGAGTGCTGGGACAGGGGGAAACACCATATATTTT. Translating gives CAWSAGTGGNTIYF. The full variable domain, its missing parts supplied by reference TRBV30 and TRBJ1-3, is SQTIHQWPATLVQPVGSPLSLECTVEGTSNPNLYWYRQAAGRGLQLLFYSVGIGQISSEVPQNLSASRPQDRQFILSSKKLLLSDSGFYLCAWSAGTGGNTIYFGEGSWLTVV.